This is a list of T cell receptor beta chains from one sample in a study of early T cells in non-severe SARS-CoV-2 infection. One entry per CDR3 protein results from TCRdb running MiXCR on the 5' RACE reads. The sample lists some 85,000 distinct CDR3 sequences; roughly 15% were seen once. The sequenced sample was whole blood. Source of these receptors: an adult who was a healthcare worker with PCR-confirmed SARS-CoV-2 infection or an uninfected control (not recorded which). Both conserved end residues are part of each CDR3. Fields, in order: J gene, V gene, clone size, D gene, CDR3 length, CDR3 DNA, CDR3 protein. The D gene is left open where the match is weak. Size is omitted from some rows. Given values are once, few, many or a class for expanded clones.

J gene: TRBJ2-7; V gene: TRBV10-3; clone size: few; D gene: TRBD1; CDR3 length: 14; CDR3 DNA: TGTGCCATCAGTGATGGACAGGGTAAAGGCGAGCAGTACTTC; CDR3 protein: CAISDGQGKGEQYF
J gene: TRBJ2-5; V gene: TRBV19; clone size: .; D gene: .; CDR3 length: 14; CDR3 DNA: TGTGCCAGTAGTTTATCGACAGAGGGCGAGACCCAGTACTTC; CDR3 protein: CASSLSTEGETQYF
J gene: TRBJ2-7; V gene: TRBV10-3; clone size: .; D gene: TRBD1; CDR3 length: 16; CDR3 DNA: TGTGCCATCAGCCAAAGCAGGGACAGCCACTCCTACGAGCAGTACTTC; CDR3 protein: CAISQSRDSHSYEQYF
J gene: TRBJ2-7; V gene: TRBV18; clone size: few; D gene: TRBD1; CDR3 length: 17; CDR3 DNA: TGTGCCAGCTCACCCTCGACAGGGGGTCAAAGCTCCTACGAGCAGTACTTC; CDR3 protein: CASSPSTGGQSSYEQYF
J gene: TRBJ1-3; V gene: TRBV7-2; clone size: .; D gene: .; CDR3 length: 15; CDR3 DNA: TGTGCCAGCAGCTTTGCCGGGACAACGGGAAACACCATATATTTT; CDR3 protein: CASSFAGTTGNTIYF
J gene: TRBJ1-3; V gene: TRBV5-5; clone size: many; D gene: .; CDR3 length: 13; CDR3 DNA: TGTGCCAGCAGCTTGCCCGTTGGAAACACCATATATTTT; CDR3 protein: CASSLPVGNTIYF
J gene: TRBJ2-3; V gene: TRBV20-1; clone size: few; D gene: .; CDR3 length: 12; CDR3 DNA: TGCAGTGCTAGTTACCCAGGGGATACGCAGTATTTT; CDR3 protein: CSASYPGDTQYF
J gene: TRBJ1-4; V gene: TRBV7-8; clone size: many; D gene: .; CDR3 length: 18; CDR3 DNA: TGTGCCAGCAGCTCAGGAACCATGACCGTGGGGCTTCCCGGAGGGGTGTTTTTT; CDR3 protein: CASSSGTMTVGLPGGVFF
J gene: TRBJ1-6; V gene: TRBV2; clone size: .; D gene: .; CDR3 length: 15; CDR3 DNA: TGTGCCAGCAGTGAATTTCCGGGGGGAGATTCACCCCTCCACTTT; CDR3 protein: CASSEFPGGDSPLHF
J gene: TRBJ1-5; V gene: TRBV25-1; clone size: many; D gene: .; CDR3 length: 14; CDR3 DNA: TGTGCCAGCAGCGTAATAAGCCGTGATCAGCCCCAGCATTTT; CDR3 protein: CASSVISRDQPQHF
J gene: TRBJ2-1; V gene: TRBV6-6; clone size: .; D gene: TRBD1; CDR3 length: 14; CDR3 DNA: TGTGCCAGCAGTAGCGGACAGGGATCTTTTGAGCAGTTCTTC; CDR3 protein: CASSSGQGSFEQFF
J gene: TRBJ2-1; V gene: TRBV6-6; clone size: many; D gene: TRBD1; CDR3 length: 17; CDR3 DNA: TGTGCCAGCAGCCGCCGGACCCGGGACAGGGGTCTACAGGGGCAGTTCTTC; CDR3 protein: CASSRRTRDRGLQGQFF